These T cell receptor beta chains were read from a single sample in a study of blood T cell repertoires in COVID-19. Method: immunoSEQ multiplex PCR; TCRdb's copy keeps in-frame clones and lacks some. The table records about 260,000 clones, approximately 91% of them present only once. The sample consisted of peripheral blood. The receptors come from a human donor in a cohort sampled during active COVID-19. The CDR3 runs from the conserved cysteine through the conserved F or W. The D gene is left open where the match is weak. A row's size may be missing; if present it is once, few, many or a size class.

>TRBV15|-|TRBJ2-7|-
CATSRDRGHSYEQYF
TGTGCCACCAGCAGAGATCGCGGCCACTCCTACGAGCAGTACTTC
>TRBV9|-|TRBJ2-1|TRBD2
CASSTGLAGYNEQFF
TGTGCCAGCAGCACTGGACTAGCGGGATACAATGAGCAGTTCTTC
>TRBV4-1|-|TRBJ2-1|TRBD2
CASSQDTSGIVYNEQFF
TGCGCCAGCAGCCAAGATACTAGCGGGATAGTTTACAATGAGCAGTTCTTC
>TRBV10-3|once|TRBJ2-5|TRBD2
CAIPIAGKGQETQYF
TGTGCCATCCCTATAGCGGGGAAGGGCCAAGAGACCCAGTACTTC
>TRBV11-3|-|TRBJ2-1|-
CASSFARGGNEQFF
TGTGCCAGCAGCTTTGCGAGGGGAGGCAATGAGCAGTTCTTC
>TRBV5-7|-|TRBJ1-6|TRBD1
CASSLVGTGNAPLHF
TGTGCCAGCAGCTTGGTGGGGACAGGGAACGCACCCCTCCACTTT
>TRBV6-2/TRBV6-3|-|TRBJ2-7|TRBD1
CASSFDREFEQYF
TGTGCCAGCAGCTTCGACAGGGAGTTCGAGCAGTACTTC
>TRBV5-1|-|TRBJ1-1|-
CASSWKDRNTEAFF
TGCGCCAGCAGCTGGAAGGACAGGAACACTGAAGCTTTCTTT
>TRBV19|-|TRBJ2-7|-
CASSIVTAQGSYEQYF
TGTGCCAGTAGTATCGTGACCGCGCAGGGCTCCTACGAGCAGTACTTC
>TRBV7-2|few|TRBJ2-5|TRBD2
CASSLGRSSGGVGTQYF
TGTGCCAGCAGCTTAGGACGGTCTAGCGGGGGGGTAGGGACCCAGTACTTC
>TRBV13|-|TRBJ2-7|-
CASSPEILGGRFIHEQYF
TGTGCCAGCAGCCCAGAGATTTTGGGGGGGCGTTTTATCCACGAGCAGTACTTC
>TRBV3-1/TRBV3-2|-|TRBJ2-3|-
CASSQDLSDTQYF
TGTGCCAGCAGCCAAGATCTTTCAGATACGCAGTATTTT
>TRBV5-6|-|TRBJ2-3|TRBD2
CASSLGLAADTQYF
TGTGCCAGCAGCCTGGGACTAGCCGCAGATACGCAGTATTTT
>TRBV10-3|-|TRBJ1-5|TRBD1
CAISDRDSDQPQHF
TGTGCCATCAGTGACCGGGACAGTGATCAGCCCCAGCATTTT
>TRBV28|-|TRBJ2-5|-
CASSPYLKETQYF
TGTGCCAGCAGTCCCTATCTCAAAGAGACCCAGTACTTC
>TRBV7-2|once|TRBJ2-7|TRBD2
CASSLTSGSMSEQYF
TGTGCCAGCAGCTTAACCAGCGGGAGTATGAGCGAGCAGTACTTC
>TRBV20-1|-|TRBJ1-2|TRBD1
CSATDRDLNYGYTF
TGCAGTGCTACTGACAGGGATCTAAACTATGGCTACACCTTC
>TRBV10-3|-|TRBJ1-2|TRBD1
CAISESGTGTGGGYTF
TGTGCCATCAGTGAGTCCGGGACAGGGACTGGTGGAGGCTACACCTTC
>TRBV6-5|once|TRBJ2-2|TRBD2
CASSYAASGDTGELFF
TGTGCCAGCAGTTACGCGGCTAGCGGGGACACCGGGGAGCTGTTTTTT
>TRBV3-1/TRBV3-2|-|TRBJ2-5|-
CASRLEPQETQYF
TGTGCCAGCAGACTCGAGCCCCAAGAGACCCAGTACTTC
>TRBV6-1|-|TRBJ2-7|-
CASSENAGTYEQYF
TGTGCCAGCAGTGAAAACGCGGGAACCTACGAGCAGTACTTC
>TRBV5-1|-|TRBJ2-1|-
CASSVLASFPNEQFF
TGCGCCAGCAGCGTTTTAGCCAGCTTCCCTAATGAGCAGTTCTTC
>TRBV7-2|once|TRBJ2-3|TRBD2
CASSLSASGGRTDTQYF
TGTGCCAGCAGCTTATCTGCGAGCGGGGGGAGAACAGATACGCAGTATTTT
>TRBV28|-|TRBJ2-7|TRBD1
CASSRGTGIYEQYF
TGTGCCAGCAGCCGCGGGACAGGGATTTACGAGCAGTACTTC
>TRBV19|-|TRBJ1-5|TRBD1
CASSTSGTGEGRQPQHF
TGTGCCAGTAGTACATCCGGGACAGGGGAGGGACGTCAGCCCCAGCATTTT
>TRBV5-4|-|TRBJ2-7|TRBD2
CASSRTSGSFYEQYF
TGTGCCAGCAGCCGGACTAGCGGGAGCTTCTACGAGCAGTACTTC
>TRBV4-1|few|TRBJ1-4|-
CASNNPATRSIEKLFF
TGCGCCAGCAATAACCCCGCGACGAGGTCTATTGAAAAACTGTTTTTT
>TRBV28|-|TRBJ2-7|-
CASSLWGGGIYEQYF
TGTGCCAGCAGTTTGTGGGGAGGGGGAATCTACGAGCAGTACTTC
>TRBV10-3|-|TRBJ2-5|-
CAISERGSETQYF
TGTGCCATCAGTGAAAGGGGGTCAGAGACCCAGTACTTC
>TRBV6-5|-|TRBJ2-7|TRBD2
CASSHGTSGSYEQYF
TGTGCCAGCAGTCACGGGACTAGCGGATCCTACGAGCAGTACTTC
>TRBV11-2|-|TRBJ1-2|-
CASSHHSTGNYGYTF
TGTGCCAGCAGCCACCATTCGACAGGAAACTATGGCTACACCTTC
>TRBV7-9|-|TRBJ1-2|TRBD1
CASSLAGTGEGGYTF
TGTGCCAGCAGCTTAGCGGGGACAGGGGAGGGTGGCTACACCTTC
>TRBV27|once|TRBJ1-4|-
CASSLARANEKLFF
TGTGCCAGCAGCCTAGCTCGTGCTAATGAAAAACTGTTTTTT
>TRBV5-1|-|TRBJ1-4|-
CASSLGQGFEKLFF
TGCGCCAGCAGCTTGGGGCAGGGGTTTGAAAAACTGTTTTTT
>TRBV14|once|TRBJ2-2|-
CASSHLPGGELFF
TGTGCCAGCAGCCATCTTCCGGGCGGGGAGCTGTTTTTT
>TRBV6-5|-|TRBJ1-6|TRBD1
CASTLAGQGRSPLHF
TGTGCCAGCACTCTGGCCGGACAGGGGAGGTCACCCCTCCACTTT
>TRBV19|-|TRBJ2-7|TRBD2
CASSDDPLAGGDYEQYF
TGTGCCAGTAGTGACGACCCTTTAGCGGGAGGAGATTACGAGCAGTACTTC
>TRBV19|-|TRBJ1-2|-
CASSPRTPRGSGYTF
TGTGCCAGTAGTCCCCGGACTCCACGCGGGAGTGGCTACACCTTC
>TRBV20-1|-|TRBJ2-7|-
CSARDTYEQYF
TGCAGTGCTAGAGACACCTACGAGCAGTACTTC
>TRBV9|few|TRBJ2-1|-
CASSVEAGRNEQFF
TGTGCCAGCAGCGTAGAGGCGGGGAGGAATGAGCAGTTCTTC
>TRBV27|few|TRBJ2-7|-
CASSKTGYSYEQYF
TGTGCCAGCAGTAAAACGGGTTACTCCTACGAGCAGTACTTC
>TRBV7-2|-|TRBJ1-1|-
CASGVEGQGGTEAFF
TGTGCCAGCGGGGTAGAAGGGCAGGGAGGGACTGAAGCTTTCTTT
>TRBV5-6|-|TRBJ2-5|TRBD1
CASRTGQAGETQYF
TGTGCCAGCAGGACCGGACAGGCCGGGGAGACCCAGTACTTC
>TRBV7-8|few|TRBJ1-2|TRBD1
CASSLEGARGYGYTF
TGTGCCAGCAGCTTGGAGGGGGCGCGGGGCTATGGCTACACCTTC
>TRBV27|-|TRBJ2-7|TRBD2
CASSLRGTSGSEQYF
TGTGCCAGCAGTCTAAGGGGGACTAGCGGGAGCGAGCAGTACTTC
>TRBV19|-|TRBJ2-7|-
CASRSSGRSYEQYF
TGTGCCAGTAGATCGTCAGGGCGATCCTACGAGCAGTACTTC
>TRBV19|-|TRBJ1-2|-
CASSIRGSYGYTF
TGTGCCAGTAGTATACGGGGTAGCTATGGCTACACCTTC
>TRBV19|-|TRBJ2-3|TRBD1
CASSQVRGRDTQYF
TGTGCCAGTAGCCAAGTCAGGGGGCGAGATACGCAGTATTTT
>TRBV3-1/TRBV3-2|-|TRBJ2-7|-
CASSPGISYEQYF
TGTGCCAGCAGCCCCGGGATCTCCTACGAGCAGTACTTC
>TRBV3-1/TRBV3-2|-|TRBJ1-2|-
CASSVNSGVLNYGYTF
TGTGCCAGCAGCGTAAACAGCGGAGTTCTTAACTATGGCTACACCTTC
>TRBV5-4|-|TRBJ2-7|TRBD2
CASSFRTGLAGVAEQYF
TGTGCCAGCAGCTTTCGTACCGGGCTAGCGGGAGTGGCCGAGCAGTACTTC
>TRBV3-1/TRBV3-2|-|TRBJ1-5|TRBD1
CASSPDRGEMNSNQPQHF
TGTGCCAGCAGCCCCGACAGGGGAGAAATGAATAGCAATCAGCCCCAGCATTTT
>TRBV19|-|TRBJ1-1|-
CASSRQADTEAFF
TGTGCCAGTAGTCGACAGGCAGACACTGAAGCTTTCTTT
>TRBV3-1/TRBV3-2|-|TRBJ2-7|TRBD2
CASTWTSPYEQYF
TGTGCCAGCACCTGGACTAGTCCCTACGAGCAGTACTTC
>TRBV6-5|-|TRBJ2-2|TRBD2
CASGLAGGSTGELFF
TGTGCCAGCGGACTAGCGGGGGGATCCACCGGGGAGCTGTTTTTT
>TRBV5-8|-|TRBJ2-7|TRBD2
CASSRGEVPSTYEQYF
TGTGCCAGCAGCCGGGGGGAGGTCCCAAGCACCTACGAGCAGTACTTC
>TRBV19|-|TRBJ2-3|-
CASSTSGQSTDTQYF
TGTGCCAGTAGTACCTCTGGGCAGAGCACAGATACGCAGTATTTT
>TRBV7-9|-|TRBJ1-4|-
CASSLDRGNWEKLFF
TGTGCCAGCAGCTTAGATCGGGGGAATTGGGAAAAACTGTTTTTT
>TRBV7-8|-|TRBJ1-2|-
CASSAERGAYYGYTF
TGTGCCAGCAGCGCTGAACGGGGGGCCTACTATGGCTACACCTTC